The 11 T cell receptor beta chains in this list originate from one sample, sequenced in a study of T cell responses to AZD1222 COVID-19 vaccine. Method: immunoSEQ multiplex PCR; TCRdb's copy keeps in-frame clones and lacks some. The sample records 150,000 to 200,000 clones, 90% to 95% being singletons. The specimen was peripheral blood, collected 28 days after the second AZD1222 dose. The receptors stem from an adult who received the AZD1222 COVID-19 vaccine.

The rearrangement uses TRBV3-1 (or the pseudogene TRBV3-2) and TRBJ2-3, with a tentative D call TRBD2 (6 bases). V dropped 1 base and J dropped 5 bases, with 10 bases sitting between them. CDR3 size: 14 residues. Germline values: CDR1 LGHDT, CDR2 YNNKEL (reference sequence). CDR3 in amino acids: CASSQVRGRDTQYF. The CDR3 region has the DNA TGTGCCAGCAGCCAAGTTCGGGGGAGAGATACGCAGTATTTT.

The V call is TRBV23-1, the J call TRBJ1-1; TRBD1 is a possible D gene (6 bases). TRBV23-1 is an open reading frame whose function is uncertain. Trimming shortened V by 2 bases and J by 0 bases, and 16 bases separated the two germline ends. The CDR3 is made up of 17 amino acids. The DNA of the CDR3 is TGCGCCAGCAGTCAACCCAATAGGGGGGAAGTGAACACTGAAGCTTTCTTT. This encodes CASSQPNRGEVNTEAFF.

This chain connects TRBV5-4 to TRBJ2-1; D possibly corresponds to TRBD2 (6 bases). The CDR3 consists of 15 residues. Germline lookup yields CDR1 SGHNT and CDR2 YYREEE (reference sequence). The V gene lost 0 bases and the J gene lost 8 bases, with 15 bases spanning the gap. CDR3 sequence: CASSLVPSWEDEQFF. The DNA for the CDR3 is TGTGCCAGCAGCTTGGTGCCTAGTTGGGAGGATGAGCAGTTCTTC.

The CDR3 loop reads CASSEIRLYQETQYF. The CDR3 DNA is TGTGCCAGCAGTGAAATCAGGCTGTACCAAGAGACCCAGTACTTC. The chain is built from TRBV25-1 and TRBJ2-5; no definite D call. The germline CDR1 and CDR2 sequences are MGHDK and SYGVNS. This CDR3 has 15 amino acids. V lost 2 bases and J 0 bases, leaving 10 bases between the germline ends.

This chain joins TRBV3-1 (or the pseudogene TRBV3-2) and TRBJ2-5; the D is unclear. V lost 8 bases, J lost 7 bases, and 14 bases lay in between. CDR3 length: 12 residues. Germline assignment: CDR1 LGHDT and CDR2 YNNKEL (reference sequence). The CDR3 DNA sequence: TGTGCCAGCCGAGACCCGGGTGGGACCCAGTACTTC. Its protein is CASRDPGGTQYF.

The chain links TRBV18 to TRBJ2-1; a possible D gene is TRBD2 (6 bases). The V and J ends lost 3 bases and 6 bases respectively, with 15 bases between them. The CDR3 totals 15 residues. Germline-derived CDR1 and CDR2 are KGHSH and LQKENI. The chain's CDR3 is CASSPGSRWPNEQFF. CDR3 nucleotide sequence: TGTGCCAGCTCACCCGGGAGCAGGTGGCCCAATGAGCAGTTCTTC.

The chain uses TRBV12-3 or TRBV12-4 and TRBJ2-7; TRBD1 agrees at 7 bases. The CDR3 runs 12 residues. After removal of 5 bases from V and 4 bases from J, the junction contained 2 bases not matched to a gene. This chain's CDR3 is CASSGDSYEQYF. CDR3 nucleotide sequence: TGTGCCAGCAGTGGGGACAGTTACGAGCAGTACTTC.

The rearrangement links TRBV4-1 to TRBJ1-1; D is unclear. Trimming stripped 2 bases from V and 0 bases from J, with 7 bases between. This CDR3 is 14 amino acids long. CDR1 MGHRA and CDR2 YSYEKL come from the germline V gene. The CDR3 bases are TGCGCCAGCAGCCAAACGACCGTGAACACTGAAGCTTTCTTT. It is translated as CASSQTTVNTEAFF.

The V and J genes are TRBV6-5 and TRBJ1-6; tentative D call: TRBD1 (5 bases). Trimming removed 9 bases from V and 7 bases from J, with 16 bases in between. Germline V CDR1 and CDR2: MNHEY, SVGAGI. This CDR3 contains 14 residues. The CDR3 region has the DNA TGTGCCAGTCGAGGCCTCAAGGGGAATTCACCCCTCCACTTT. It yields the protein CASRGLKGNSPLHF.

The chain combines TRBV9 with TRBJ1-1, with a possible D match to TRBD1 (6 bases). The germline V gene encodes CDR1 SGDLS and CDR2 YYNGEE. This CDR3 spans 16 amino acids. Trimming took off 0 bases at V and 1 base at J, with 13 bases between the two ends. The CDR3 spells CASSVGPRGGNTEAFF. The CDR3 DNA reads TGTGCCAGCAGCGTAGGCCCGAGGGGGGGGAACACTGAAGCTTTCTTT.

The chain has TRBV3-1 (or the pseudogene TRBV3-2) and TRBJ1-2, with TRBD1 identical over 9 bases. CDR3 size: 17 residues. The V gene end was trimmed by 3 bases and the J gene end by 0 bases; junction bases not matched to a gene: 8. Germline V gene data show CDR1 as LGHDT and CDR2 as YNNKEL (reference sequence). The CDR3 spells CASSHYQGQGPNYGYTF. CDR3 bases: TGTGCCAGCAGCCACTACCAGGGACAGGGCCCTAACTATGGCTACACCTTC.